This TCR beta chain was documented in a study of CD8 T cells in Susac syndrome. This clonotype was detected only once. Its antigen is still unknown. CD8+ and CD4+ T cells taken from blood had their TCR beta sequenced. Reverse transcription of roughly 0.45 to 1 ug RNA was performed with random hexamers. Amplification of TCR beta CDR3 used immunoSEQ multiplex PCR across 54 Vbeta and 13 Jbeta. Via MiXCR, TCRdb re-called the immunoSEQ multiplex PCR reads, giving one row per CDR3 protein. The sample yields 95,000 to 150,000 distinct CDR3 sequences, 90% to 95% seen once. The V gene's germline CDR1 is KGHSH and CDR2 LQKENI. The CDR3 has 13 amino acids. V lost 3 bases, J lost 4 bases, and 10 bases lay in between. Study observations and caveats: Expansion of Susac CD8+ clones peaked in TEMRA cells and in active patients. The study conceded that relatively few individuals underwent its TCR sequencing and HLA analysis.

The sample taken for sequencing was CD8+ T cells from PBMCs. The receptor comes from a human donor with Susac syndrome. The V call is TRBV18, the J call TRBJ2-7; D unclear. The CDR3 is CASSPDEQYEQYF. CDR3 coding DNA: TGTGCCAGCTCACCCGACGAGCAGTACGAGCAGTACTTC.